Following are 27 T cell receptor beta chains from one sample sequenced in a study of blood T cell repertoires in COVID-19. Libraries were prepared by immunoSEQ multiplex PCR; TCRdb keeps only in-frame clonotypes and omits some of them. Among about 80,000 clones listed, roughly 85% were seen once. Sequenced material: peripheral blood. These receptors were obtained from a man aged 30 to 39 with acute or convalescent COVID-19.

This chain joins TRBV28 and TRBJ2-1, with TRBD1 identical over 9 bases. The V and J ends lost 6 bases and 7 bases, in that order; junction bases with no gene match: 13. The CDR3 covers 16 residues. The germline V gene has CDR1 MDHEN and CDR2 SYDVKM. CDR3 sequence reads: CASRTPPGQGPNEQFF. For the CDR3, the DNA is TGTGCCAGCAGGACACCCCCGGGACAGGGACCTAATGAGCAGTTCTTC.

To note about this clone: Germline and junction disagree at one end, which may indicate a read error. The chain carries TRBV5-1 and TRBJ2-5; 8 bases are shared with TRBD2. The CDR3 totals 16 residues. CDR1 and CDR2 (germline): SGHRS, YFSETQ. As DNA, the CDR3 is TGCGCCAGCACCTTGAATCTAGCGGGTAACGGGGAGACCCAGTACTTC. Residues: CASTLNLAGNGETQYF.

This chain joins TRBV5-1 and TRBJ2-1; tentatively, D is TRBD2 (6 bases). From germline, CDR1 is SGHRS and CDR2 YFSETQ. Trimming pared 2 bases from V and 5 bases from J, leaving 8 bases between. This CDR3 contains 13 residues. CDR3 sequence: CASSFGGNNEQFF. CDR3 bases: TGCGCCAGCAGCTTCGGAGGGAACAATGAGCAGTTCTTC.

V is TRBV20-1 and J is TRBJ2-5; D call uncertain. In germline, CDR1 is DFQATT, CDR2 SNEGSKA (reference sequence). CDR3 length: 11 amino acids. V dropped 3 bases and J dropped 5 bases, with 7 bases sitting between them. CDR3 sequence: CSASILETQYF. CDR3 nucleotides: TGCAGTGCTAGCATTTTGGAGACCCAGTACTTC.

The chain is built from TRBV3-1 (or the pseudogene TRBV3-2) and TRBJ2-2; D perhaps matches TRBD2 (5 bases). This CDR3 is 15 amino acids long. Trimming took off 0 bases at V and 2 bases at J, with 7 bases between the two ends. Per the germline V gene, CDR1 is LGHDT and CDR2 is YNNKEL (reference sequence). The CDR3 region is CASSQEAGNTGELFF. The CDR3 DNA reads TGTGCCAGCAGCCAAGAGGCGGGTAACACCGGGGAGCTGTTTTTT.

This chain links TRBV18 with TRBJ2-7; weak D call: TRBD1 (5 bases). Per the germline V gene, CDR1 is KGHSH and CDR2 is LQKENI. The V and J ends lost 6 bases and 1 base respectively, with 7 bases between them. The CDR3 sequence is 12 residues long. CDR3 protein: CASSRQSYEQYF. The CDR3 bases are TGTGCCAGCTCGCGACAGTCCTACGAGCAGTACTTC.

This sequence joins TRBV9 and TRBJ2-2, with D tentatively TRBD1 (5 bases). Trimming left V 4 bases short and J 4 bases short, with 8 bases between. The CDR3 has 13 amino acids. Germline CDR1 reads SGDLS; CDR2 reads YYNGEE. CDR3 sequence (DNA): TGTGCCAGCAGCAAAAGGGGCACCGGGGAGCTGTTTTTT. This translates into CASSKRGTGELFF.

This clone has just one count. The chain employs TRBV6-5 and TRBJ2-2; D gene ambiguous. The V end lost 11 bases, the J end lost 4 bases, and 14 bases lay between the germline ends. Germline assignment: CDR1 MNHEY and CDR2 SVGAGI. The CDR3 loop spans 13 amino acids. CDR3: CAAQSGPTGELFF. The CDR3 DNA sequence: TGTGCCGCACAATCGGGTCCCACCGGGGAGCTGTTTTTT.

This chain connects TRBV6-5 to TRBJ2-2; possible D gene TRBD2, 5 bases. V was pared by 8 bases and J by 9 bases, with 13 bases between. The CDR3 sequence is 12 residues long. Germline-derived CDR1 and CDR2 are MNHEY and SVGAGI. CDR3 protein: CASGRGRRELFF. CDR3 coding DNA: TGTGCCAGCGGCCGGGGTCGGCGGGAGCTGTTTTTT.

The CDR3: CATSRGNRPDTQYF. For the CDR3, the DNA is TGTGCCACCAGCAGAGGAAACAGGCCAGATACGCAGTATTTT. The V and J genes are TRBV15 and TRBJ2-3; D possibly corresponds to TRBD1 (5 bases). Trimming took off 1 base at V and 4 bases at J, with 9 bases between the two ends. The germline gives CDR1 LNHNV, CDR2 YYDKDF (reference sequence). This CDR3 contains 14 residues.

V is TRBV15 and J is TRBJ1-3; possible D gene TRBD1, 6 bases. Per the germline V gene, CDR1 is LNHNV and CDR2 is YYDKDF (reference sequence). Trimming left V 3 bases short and J 4 bases short, with 10 bases between. This CDR3 comprises 14 residues. CDR3: CATSRATGGNTIYF. The CDR3 DNA reads TGTGCCACCAGCAGGGCTACAGGGGGAAACACCATATATTTT.

The chain has TRBV13 and TRBJ2-3, with no clear D. With 0 bases removed from V and 2 bases from J, the gap between germline ends came to 12 bases. The CDR3 loop spans 16 amino acids. Germline V gives CDR1 PRHDT, CDR2 FYEKMQ (reference sequence). DNA for the CDR3: TGTGCCAGCAGCTTAGGCCCTGCTACTTACACAGATACGCAGTATTTT. Its protein is CASSLGPATYTDTQYF.

The V gene is TRBV7-2, the J gene TRBJ1-2; the match to TRBD1 covers 9 bases. CDR1 SGHTA and CDR2 FQGNSA come from the germline V gene. CDR3 length: 16 residues. The V segment lost 6 bases and the J segment 4 bases; nucleotides outside the gene matches: 12. CDR3 residues: CASSPVGDRVLYGYTF. The CDR3, as DNA: TGTGCCAGCAGTCCAGTAGGGGACAGGGTGCTCTATGGCTACACCTTC.

The chain uses TRBV5-4 and TRBJ2-7; D uncertain. CDR1 and CDR2 (germline): SGHNT, YYREEE (reference sequence). The CDR3 covers 14 residues. Trimming removed 4 bases at V and 0 bases at J, with 11 bases between. CDR3 sequence: CASSVERSSYEQYF. CDR3 coding DNA: TGTGCCAGCAGCGTAGAAAGGAGCTCCTACGAGCAGTACTTC.

This chain uses TRBV27 with TRBJ2-7; 14 nucleotides agree with TRBD2. Germline CDR1 and CDR2: MNHEY and SMNVEV (reference sequence). After removal of 5 bases from V and 4 bases from J, the junction contained 4 bases not matched to a gene. CDR3 length: 15 residues. CDR3 loop: CASSPGTSGRYEQYF. The CDR3 DNA is TGTGCCAGCAGTCCGGGGACTAGCGGGAGATACGAGCAGTACTTC.

In its sample, this clone was seen many times. The chain has TRBV7-9 and TRBJ2-3; TRBD1 agrees at 7 bases. V was clipped by 5 bases and J by 0 bases; unmatched bases: 2. The length of the CDR3 is 14 residues. Germline V gene lookup returns CDR1 SEHNR and CDR2 FQNEAQ (reference sequence). CDR3 protein: CASSGTVSTDTQYF. The CDR3 DNA reads TGTGCCAGCAGCGGGACAGTGAGCACAGATACGCAGTATTTT.

The chain combines TRBV10-1 with TRBJ2-2, with a tentative D call TRBD2 (5 bases). V was pared by 2 bases and J by 6 bases, with 13 bases between. The germline V gene has CDR1 WNHNN and CDR2 SYGVQD (reference sequence). The CDR3 runs to 15 residues. CDR3 amino acids: CASSEELSAAGELFF. In DNA, the CDR3 is TGCGCCAGCAGTGAGGAGCTTAGCGCGGCCGGGGAGCTGTTTTTT.

This chain connects TRBV6-1 to TRBJ2-2, with 10 bases aligning to TRBD1. Looked up from germline, CDR1 is MNHNS and CDR2 is SASEGT. The trim removed 0 bases at V and 6 bases at J, leaving 4 bases unmatched. The CDR3 is made up of 16 amino acids. The CDR3: CASSEALGQGSGELFF. CDR3 coding DNA: TGTGCCAGCAGTGAAGCGCTGGGACAGGGGTCCGGGGAGCTGTTTTTT.

In the case of this clone: Compared with germline, one end of the junction differs, possibly owing to a read error. V gene TRBV7-9 combines with J gene TRBJ1-5, with D unresolved. This CDR3 region has 16 residues. The germline V gene encodes CDR1 SEHNR and CDR2 FQNEAQ (reference sequence). CDR3 residues: CASSLGTVYSNQPQHF. CDR3 coding DNA: TGTGCCAGCAGTTTAGGCACAGTTTATAGCAATCAGCCCCAGCATTTT. Full variable domain (rest looked up from reference TRBV7-9 and TRBJ1-5): DTGVSQNPRHKITKRGQNVTFRCDPISEHNRLYWYRQTLGQGPEFLTYFQNEAQLEKSRLLSDRFSAERPKGSFSTLEIQRTEQGDSAMYLCASSLGTVYSNQPQHFGDGTRLSIL.

This clone showed up just once. The chain recombines TRBV19 with TRBJ2-2, with D tentatively TRBD1 (5 bases). CDR1 and CDR2 from the germline V gene are LNHDA and SQIVND (reference sequence). Between the trimmed V and J ends, which lost 6 bases and 2 bases, there was a span of 10 bases. The CDR3 is made up of 14 amino acids. CDR3: CASRKGQNTGELFF. In DNA form, the CDR3 reads TGTGCCAGTAGGAAAGGACAAAACACCGGGGAGCTGTTTTTT.

There are a few counts of this clone. This sequence joins TRBV11-2 and TRBJ1-1; 9 nucleotides agree with TRBD1. CDR1 SGHAT and CDR2 FQNNGV come from the germline V gene. The V segment lost 2 bases and the J segment 4 bases; nucleotides outside the gene matches: 5. The CDR3 consists of 15 residues. The CDR3 DNA sequence: TGTGCCAGCAGCTTAAACCGACAGGGGGGCACTGAAGCTTTCTTT. Residues: CASSLNRQGGTEAFF.

The chain has TRBV5-1 and TRBJ2-7; perhaps TRBD1 as D (6 bases). Trimming took off 2 bases at V and 3 bases at J, with 12 bases between the two ends. Germline loops: CDR1 SGHRS, CDR2 YFSETQ. The CDR3 has 14 amino acids. Here the CDR3 DNA reads TGCGCCAGCAGCTTCTCGCCAGGGGACTACGAGCAGTACTTC. Protein product: CASSFSPGDYEQYF.

The chain uses TRBV21-1 and TRBJ2-7; the table gives TRBD2 as D, unverified against the DNA. TRBV21-1 is reported as a pseudogene. The CDR3 has 17 residues. Written as DNA, the CDR3 is TGTGCCAGCCGAAAGGGGGGACTAGCGGGGGTTTTTTACGAGCAGTACTTC. This codes for CASRKGGLAGVFYEQYF.

The chain recombines TRBV19 with TRBJ2-3; TRBD2 might be the D (6 bases). V lost 6 bases to trimming and J lost 2 bases, with 9 bases between them. The CDR3 contains 13 residues. Germline CDR1 LNHDA, CDR2 SQIVND (reference sequence). DNA for the CDR3: TGTGCCAGTAGGGGAGGACTCACAGATACGCAGTATTTT. Translation gives CASRGGLTDTQYF.

The J gene is TRBJ1-1, the V gene TRBV5-1; no clear D. CDR1 SGHRS and CDR2 YFSETQ come from the germline V gene. Trimming stripped 0 bases from V and 1 base from J, with 4 bases between. The CDR3 runs 13 residues. In nucleotides, the CDR3 is TGCGCCAGCAGCTTGGGCGAGAACACTGAAGCTTTCTTT. It yields the protein CASSLGENTEAFF.

The rearrangement joins TRBV28 to TRBJ1-4; D gene ambiguous. The V and J ends lost 6 bases and 4 bases respectively, with 15 bases between them. CDR1 is MDHEN and CDR2 is SYDVKM in the germline V gene. The CDR3 has 15 residues. The CDR3 DNA sequence: TGTGCCAGCAGAAGGTATAGGGAGGGTAATGAAAAACTGTTTTTT. Translating it yields CASRRYREGNEKLFF.

The chain recombines TRBV30 with TRBJ2-3, with 7 bases matching TRBD1. The V and J ends lost 3 bases and 0 bases, in that order; junction bases with no gene match: 12. CDR1 is GTSNPN and CDR2 is SVGIG in the germline V gene (reference sequence). There are 17 residues in the CDR3. The CDR3 sequence is CAWSVRKRQGSTDTQYF. The CDR3, as DNA: TGTGCCTGGAGCGTACGGAAGAGACAGGGAAGCACAGATACGCAGTATTTT.